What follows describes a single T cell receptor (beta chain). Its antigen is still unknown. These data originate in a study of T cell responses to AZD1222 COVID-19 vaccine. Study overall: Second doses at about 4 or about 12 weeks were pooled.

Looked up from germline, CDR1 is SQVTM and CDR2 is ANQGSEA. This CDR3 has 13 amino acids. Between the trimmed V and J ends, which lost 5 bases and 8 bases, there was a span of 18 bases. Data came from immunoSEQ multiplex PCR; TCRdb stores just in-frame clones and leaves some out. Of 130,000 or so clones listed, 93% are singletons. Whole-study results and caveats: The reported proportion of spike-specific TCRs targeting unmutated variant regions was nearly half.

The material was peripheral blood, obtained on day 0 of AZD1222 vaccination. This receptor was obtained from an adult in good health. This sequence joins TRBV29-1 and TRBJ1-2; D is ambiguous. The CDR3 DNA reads TGCAGCGTTCTGGCAGGTCTTCTTGAGGGCTACACCTTC. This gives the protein CSVLAGLLEGYTF.